Listed below are T cell receptor beta chains from one sample, sequenced in a study of CD8 T cells in acute hepatitis C reinfection. The repertoire was sequenced with immunoSEQ multiplex PCR; TCRdb's copy has only in-frame clones and lacks some. Altogether around 34,000 clones are present, about 86% being singletons, with the ten largest covering more than 0.4%. Sequenced material: naive CD8+ T cells from PBMCs. The receptors were sampled from a man aged 25 to 40 with chronic hepatitis C. The CDR3 runs from the conserved cysteine through the conserved F or W. The D gene is left open where the match is weak. Expanded clones get a size class; other rows say once, few or many, or leave the size out.

v_call	d_call	j_call	clone_size	cdr3_nt	cdr3_aa
TRBV9	TRBD1	TRBJ2-3	.	TGTGCCAGCAGCCCTTCAGGGGGATCGACAGATACGCAGTATTTT	CASSPSGGSTDTQYF
TRBV5-6	TRBD1	TRBJ2-7	.	TGTGCCAGCAGCTCTGTTGGGCAGGGGGCCTACGAGCAGTACTTC	CASSSVGQGAYEQYF
TRBV7-9	TRBD2	TRBJ2-1	once	TGTGCCAGCAGCTTCTGGACTAGCGGGGTCGAAAATGAGCAGTTCTTC	CASSFWTSGVENEQFF
TRBV5-6	TRBD1	TRBJ1-2	.	TGTGCCAGCAGCTTCGGACAGGGTGGCTATGGCTACACCTTC	CASSFGQGGYGYTF
TRBV5-6	TRBD2	TRBJ2-7	.	TGTGCCAGCAGCCACCTGCTAGGACTAGCCTACGAGCAGTACTTC	CASSHLLGLAYEQYF
TRBV6-1	.	TRBJ2-7	once	TGTGCCAGCAGTGACAGCTACGAGCAGTACTTC	CASSDSYEQYF
TRBV30	.	TRBJ1-2	.	TGTGCCTGGAGCCTGGGACCACTGTACACCTTC	CAWSLGPLYTF
TRBV7-9	.	TRBJ1-1	.	TGTGCCAGCAGCTCAAGACAGGATGAAGCTTTCTTT	CASSSRQDEAFF
TRBV27	.	TRBJ1-2	once	TGTGCCAGCAGTAAGGGGGGCAGAGATGGCTACACCTTC	CASSKGGRDGYTF
TRBV11-2	.	TRBJ2-1	.	TGTGCCAGCAGCTTAGAGGGATGGAATGAGCAGTTCTTC	CASSLEGWNEQFF
TRBV5-6	.	TRBJ2-7	.	TGTGCCAGCAGCTTGGAGGGTTGGGTCGGCCCATACGAGCAGTACTTC	CASSLEGWVGPYEQYF
TRBV6-4	TRBD1	TRBJ1-1	.	TGTGCCAGCAGAGATTCAGGGACAGGTGACACTGAAGCTTTCTTT	CASRDSGTGDTEAFF
TRBV7-9	.	TRBJ2-1	.	TGTGCCAGCAGCTCCGGCCTACTAGCCTACAATGAGCAGTTCTTC	CASSSGLLAYNEQFF